This T cell receptor (beta chain) is from a study of cytomegalovirus exposure and HLA in healthy donors. Study-wide points: In a later analysis, CMV-associated beta chains were mostly HLA-associated, it appeared.

Germline V gene sequence: CDR1 MDHEN, CDR2 SYDVKM. The CDR3 spans 12 residues. Trimming took off 8 bases at V and 5 bases at J, with 10 bases between the two ends. 13 Jbeta primers and 60 Vbeta primers were used for the PCR. Produced via immunoSEQ multiplex PCR; TCRdb's table is partial and in-frame only. The profile shows approximately 100,000 clones, under 90% of them singletons. A note on this clone: Its target is unknown.

The material sequenced was PBMCs. The chain carries TRBV28 and TRBJ1-5; D not resolved. The sequence came from a woman under 40 in good health and CMV-seronegative. The CDR3 DNA sequence: TGTGCCAGCTCACTCCTAGATCAGCCCCAGCATTTT. Protein sequence: CASSLLDQPQHF. Filled out from reference TRBV28 and TRBJ1-5, the complete variable domain reads DVKVTQSSRYLVKRTGEKVFLECVQDMDHENMFWYRQDPGLGLRLIYFSYDVKMKEKGDIPEGYSVSREKKERFSLILESASTNQTSMYLCASSLLDQPQHFGDGTRLSIL.